This T cell receptor (beta chain) was captured by sequencing in a study of T-cell reconstitution after alpha-beta-depleted transplantation in children. About this clonotype itself: Its antigen is currently unknown.

Study-wide points: In some patients, recipient T cells and intrathymic progenitors surviving conditioning explained high day-60 diversity. Fresh T-cell production supplied most of the T-cell counts and diversity seen one year after transplant.

Germline values: CDR1 MGHRA, CDR2 YSYEKL. Germline trimming cut 0 bases from V and 3 bases from J; bases unmatched to any gene: 5. This CDR3 spans 17 amino acids. The library targeted TCRbeta and was prepared with unique molecular identifiers. TCRdb processed the PCR reads anew with MiXCR; each CDR3 protein has one entry. This sample yields roughly 400,000 distinct CDR3 sequences, of which over 40% are seen a single time; 27% belongs to the top ten. The V call is TRBV4-1, the J call TRBJ2-1; TRBD2 agrees at 10 bases. This sequence was found in a girl aged 2 to 10 with aplastic anemia, due to receive a stem cell transplant. The sample here was PBMCs, taken before TCRalphabeta/CD19-depleted stem cell transplant. The CDR3, as DNA: TGCGCCAGCAGCCAAGATCAGCGGGGGGGTTTCTACAATGAGCAGTTCTTC. The encoded protein is CASSQDQRGGFYNEQFF.